The 19 T cell receptor beta chains presented below share a single source sample, sequenced in a study of T cell repertoires in aging, cancer and after chemotherapy. Rearranged V-D-J TRB sequences were amplified with a mixed TRB-A/B primer pool. TCRdb fed the multiplex PCR reads into MiXCR, producing one record per CDR3 protein. The repertoire consists of over 10,000 distinct CDR3 sequences, with around 23% occurring once and the leading ten covering around half. Peripheral blood genomic DNA, not sorted cells or RNA, was the template. Sequences were obtained from blood. Every receptor here comes from a human donor in good health.

This clonotype was detected a few times. This chain joins TRBV5-5 and TRBJ1-2, with TRBD1 matching over 7 bases. The germline gives CDR1 SGHKS, CDR2 YYEKEE (reference sequence). This CDR3 has 14 amino acids. Unmatched junction bases numbered 5, after V lost 2 bases and J lost 4 bases. CDR3 DNA sequence: TGTGCCAGCAGCTTTTGGACAGGCATCTATGGCTACACCTTC. This translates into CASSFWTGIYGYTF.

The chain carries TRBV30 and TRBJ1-1, with D unresolved. The length of the CDR3 is 14 residues. Trimming cost V 0 bases and J 0 bases, with 8 bases left between them. Germline lookup yields CDR1 GTSNPN and CDR2 SVGIG (reference sequence). The CDR3 DNA is TGTGCCTGGAGTGTACAAACAGTGAACACTGAAGCTTTCTTT. Translating gives CAWSVQTVNTEAFF.

The chain has TRBV20-1 and TRBJ2-2, with TRBD2 matching 10 bases. J gave up 3 bases and V 6 bases, and 7 bases lay outside the gene matches. Germline V CDR1 and CDR2: DFQATT, SNEGSKA (reference sequence). This CDR3 spans 15 amino acids. The CDR3 sequence: CSAPIGLADTGELFF. In DNA form, the CDR3 reads TGCAGTGCCCCTATCGGACTAGCGGACACCGGGGAGCTGTTTTTT.

This clonotype has a handful of counts. The chain has TRBV6-1 and TRBJ2-2; D gene ambiguous. Trimming took 1 base from V and 5 from J, leaving 8 bases between them. CDR1 and CDR2 (germline): MNHNS, SASEGT. The length of the CDR3 is 14 residues. CDR3 residues: CASSEVGATGELFF. For the CDR3, the DNA is TGTGCCAGCAGTGAAGTCGGCGCAACCGGGGAGCTGTTTTTT.

J is TRBJ1-1 and V is TRBV20-1, with 10 bases matching TRBD1. This CDR3 has 13 residues. The ends lost 0 bases at V and 11 bases at J; junction bases unmatched: 6. Per germline, CDR1 DFQATT and CDR2 SNEGSKA (reference sequence). The DNA of the CDR3 is TGCAGTGCTAGAGAGACAGGGGGCGCATTGGCTTTCTTT. Its translation: CSARETGGALAFF.

The chain links TRBV7-9 to TRBJ2-7; TRBD1 aligns across 9 bases. The germline V gene encodes CDR1 SEHNR and CDR2 FQNEAQ (reference sequence). Trimming cost V 7 bases and J 5 bases; bases outside gene matches: 9. CDR3 length: 14 residues. CDR3 in DNA: TGTGCCAGCACCTCTCCGGGACAGGGCCACGAGCAGTACTTC. This codes for CASTSPGQGHEQYF.

The chain combines TRBV7-9 with TRBJ1-5; unclear D gene. V gave up 5 bases and J gave up 9 bases, with 14 bases separating them. The CDR3 is 13 residues long. Germline CDR1 reads SEHNR; CDR2 reads FQNEAQ (reference sequence). The CDR3 reads CASSQPDKSPQHF. The CDR3 bases are TGTGCCAGCAGCCAACCTGACAAATCGCCCCAGCATTTT.

This clonotype was counted between two and nine times. V is TRBV6-5 and J is TRBJ2-7, with 13 bases that match TRBD2. CDR3 length: 16 amino acids. CDR1 is MNHEY and CDR2 is SVGAGI in the germline V gene. The J segment lost 5 bases and the V segment lost 4 bases, leaving 8 bases of the junction unmatched. CDR3 bases: TGTGCCAGCAGTTCCGTCCGGACTAGCGGGGGTGACGAGCAGTACTTC. Residues: CASSSVRTSGGDEQYF.

The rearrangement links TRBV23-1 to TRBJ1-5, with TRBD1 as a possible D gene (5 bases). TRBV23-1 is reported as an ORF; its role is uncertain. V gave up 2 bases and J gave up 1 base, with 27 bases separating them. The CDR3 spans 21 residues. The CDR3 sequence: CASSQKGNRLNVLVSNQPQHF. The CDR3 nucleotides read TGCGCCAGCAGTCAAAAGGGGAACAGGCTCAACGTATTGGTGAGCAATCAGCCCCAGCATTTT.

Only one count was recorded for this clonotype. One end of the junction fails to match germline, which may point to a read error. The chain joins TRBV5-6 to TRBJ2-7, with TRBD1 matching over 9 bases. The CDR3 is made up of 15 amino acids. Germline V CDR1 and CDR2: SGHDT, YYEEEE. The CDR3 protein is CASSAEGQGSYEQYF. CDR3 coding DNA: TGCGCCAGCAGCGCCGAGGGACAGGGATCGTACGAGCAGTACTTC.

V gene TRBV12-3 or TRBV12-4 combines with J gene TRBJ1-1; maybe TRBD1 (5 bases). Trimming took 5 bases from V and 6 from J, leaving 13 bases between them. This CDR3 is built from 13 residues. The CDR3 here is CASSEGTPPEAFF. In DNA form, the CDR3 reads TGTGCCAGCAGTGAGGGGACCCCCCCTGAAGCTTTCTTT.

The chain recombines TRBV19 with TRBJ1-3; perhaps TRBD1 as D (5 bases). Germline V gives CDR1 LNHDA, CDR2 SQIVND (reference sequence). Deletions cut 7 bases from V and 0 bases from J, with 16 bases between. The CDR3 has 16 amino acids. The CDR3 DNA sequence: TGTGCCAGTACTCCTGGGACGCTTACCTCTGGAAACACCATATATTTT. Translation: CASTPGTLTSGNTIYF. The full variable domain, rest sourced from reference TRBV19 and TRBJ1-3, is DGGITQSPKYLFRKEGQNVTLSCEQNLNHDAMYWYRQDPGQGLRLIYYSQIVNDFQKGDIAEGYSVSREKKESFPLTVTSAQKNPTAFYLCASTPGTLTSGNTIYFGEGSWLTVV.

This clonotype is classed as medium-sized. The chain recombines TRBV7-9 with TRBJ2-1, with D hard to call. The germline CDR1 and CDR2 sequences are SEHNR and FQNEAQ (reference sequence). The germline V and J ends were trimmed by 1 base and 6 bases, with 4 bases remaining between them. The CDR3 loop spans 12 amino acids. This chain's CDR3 is CASSLGVNEQFF. In DNA form, the CDR3 reads TGTGCCAGCAGCTTAGGGGTCAATGAGCAGTTCTTC.

The V gene is TRBV10-3, the J gene TRBJ2-5, with D unresolved. V dropped 0 bases and J dropped 4 bases, with 9 bases sitting between them. CDR3 length equals 14 residues. The germline CDR1 and CDR2 sequences are ENHRY and SYGVKD. This chain's CDR3 is CAISESIGGETQYF. CDR3 coding DNA: TGTGCCATCAGTGAGTCGATCGGCGGAGAGACCCAGTACTTC.

This clonotype was counted a few times. The V call is TRBV6-2 or TRBV6-3, the J call TRBJ1-5; no firm D call. Germline CDR1 is MNHEY and CDR2 is SVGEGT. This CDR3 is 16 amino acids long. The ends were cut back, 2 bases at V and 0 bases at J, with 11 bases in the middle. The CDR3 loop is CASSYGRAHSNQPQHF. The CDR3 DNA reads TGTGCCAGCAGTTACGGGCGCGCGCATAGCAATCAGCCCCAGCATTTT.

This chain uses TRBV10-3 with TRBJ2-5; 11 nucleotides agree with TRBD1. The V and J ends lost 4 bases and 2 bases, in that order; junction bases with no gene match: 0. The germline gives CDR1 ENHRY, CDR2 SYGVKD. CDR3 length: 14 residues. CDR3 amino acids: CAISGDRGQETQYF. The DNA of the CDR3 is TGTGCCATCAGTGGGGACAGGGGGCAAGAGACCCAGTACTTC.

This clonotype was counted a few times. V is TRBV14 and J is TRBJ2-7; no definite D call. The CDR3 has 11 residues. Per germline, CDR1 SGHDN and CDR2 FVKESK. Trimming cost V 4 bases and J 3 bases, with 4 bases left between them. CDR3 residues: CASSRYYEQYF. CDR3 nucleotides: TGTGCCAGCAGCCGTTACTACGAGCAGTACTTC. The whole variable domain, remainder taken from reference TRBV14 and TRBJ2-7, is EAGVTQFPSHSVIEKGQTVTLRCDPISGHDNLYWYRRVMGKEIKFLLHFVKESKQDESGMPNNRFLAERTGGTYSTLKVQPAELEDSGVYFCASSRYYEQYFGPGTRLTVT.

This clonotype was observed a handful of times. V usage is TRBV15 and J usage is TRBJ2-7; 7 positions agree with TRBD1. Germline CDR1 is LNHNV and CDR2 is YYDKDF (reference sequence). Trimming cost V 5 bases and J 2 bases; bases outside gene matches: 9. This CDR3 spans 15 amino acids. In DNA, the CDR3 is TGTGCCACCAGCCCAGCTGCGCAGGGGGCCTACGAGCAGTACTTC. Its translation: CATSPAAQGAYEQYF.

The chain links TRBV6-1 to TRBJ1-4; D gene unclear. The V and J ends lost 6 bases and 7 bases respectively, with 9 bases between them. The CDR3 contains 12 residues. Germline assignment: CDR1 MNHNS and CDR2 SASEGT. The CDR3 loop reads CASSLVIEKLFF. The CDR3 DNA sequence: TGTGCCAGCAGCTTGGTGATTGAAAAACTGTTTTTT.